This paragraph covers one T cell receptor (beta chain) sequence. The data stem from a study of blood T cell repertoires in COVID-19. Turning to the study itself: Italy, Spain and the United States were the sources of the convalescent and acute COVID-19 samples. T cells, B-cell-depleted T cells, or PBMCs supplied cDNA or gDNA.

CDR3 size: 15 residues. The V end was cut by 6 bases, the J end by 2 bases, with 14 bases between. Germline V lookup: CDR1 SNHLY, CDR2 FYNNEI. As originally analysed: Reference gene primer amplification in the assay estimated nucleated cell counts. TCRdb keeps only in-frame clones here, not all; method: immunoSEQ multiplex PCR. V and J calls and clone size come straight from that table; D and trimming were deduced from the DNA. The table includes about 80,000 clones, 80% to 85% detected once. The chain recombines TRBV2 with TRBJ1-5; no definite D call. The TCR comes from a woman aged 70 to 79 with acute or convalescent COVID-19. Material: peripheral blood. The CDR3 reads CASRRGDIGNQPQHF. In nucleotides, the CDR3 is TGTGCCAGCAGGCGGGGAGATATCGGCAATCAGCCCCAGCATTTT.